This TCR beta chain appears in the sequencing data of a study of T-cell memory formation after mild COVID-19. Study as a whole: Largely donor-specific sequence clusters came from a couple of donors. Study-level points and caveats: Among clones contracting day 15 to 85, CD4/CD8 was balanced, whereas later expanders leaned CD4+. Second-wave clones with a day 37 peak had unconfirmed SARS-CoV-2 specificity.

Concerning this clonotype itself: Antigen: not known.

Researchers used 5'RACE with constant-segment primers to make TCR alpha and TCR beta cDNA libraries that carry sample barcodes and UMIs. TCRdb re-analysed the 5' RACE reads in MiXCR, keeping a single row per CDR3 protein. The table lists more than 100,000 distinct CDR3 sequences, approximately 5.9% of them singletons. Germline lookup yields CDR1 SGHRS and CDR2 YFSETQ. V was trimmed by 5 bases and J by 6 bases, leaving 14 bases between them. CDR3 length: 14 amino acids. This receptor was obtained from an adult woman who had mild COVID-19 (a few samples of this study predate the infection). Cell type and time point are not known. The J gene is TRBJ2-2, the V gene TRBV5-1; no definite D call. What was sequenced was PBMCs or a T cell subset sorted from them (not recorded which). CDR3 residues: CASRSEPWAGELFF. CDR3 coding DNA: TGCGCCAGCAGGTCTGAGCCGTGGGCCGGGGAGCTGTTTTTT.